One and the same sample provided the 13 T cell receptor beta chains below, sequenced in a study of tumor-infiltrating lymphocytes in glioblastoma multiforme. Three nested ARM-PCR rounds with V-beta and C-beta primers built TCRB libraries. TCRdb reanalysed the multiplex PCR reads using MiXCR and keeps one entry per CDR3 protein. The sample includes about 11,000 distinct CDR3 sequences, 65% to 75% seen only once; the top ten take about 40%. The sequenced material came from brain tumor tissue. Receptors were obtained from a male donor with glioblastoma.

Turning to this clonotype: An end of the junction differs from the germline gene, which may be a read error. The CDR3 here is CGVVQDGYTF. The DNA of the CDR3 is TGCGGCGTTGTTCAGGATGGCTACACCTTC. The V call is TRBV29-1, the J call TRBJ1-2, with D uncertain. Per germline, CDR1 SQVTM and CDR2 ANQGSEA. CDR3 length: 10 residues.

The V and J genes are TRBV20-1 and TRBJ2-1; no reliable D call. CDR3 length: 16 residues. V lost 8 bases and J lost 4, with 24 bases in between. Germline CDR1 and CDR2: DFQATT and SNEGSKA (reference sequence). CDR3 loop: CSPTPFMASSYNEQFF. For the CDR3, the DNA is TGCAGTCCCACCCCCTTCATGGCGAGCTCTTACAATGAGCAGTTCTTC.

This clonotype has a handful of counts. The chain uses TRBV30 and TRBJ2-1; 8 bases line up with TRBD2. J was trimmed by 6 bases and V by 5 bases; bases with no gene match: 9. Looked up from germline, CDR1 is GTSNPN and CDR2 is SVGIG (reference sequence). This CDR3 has 14 amino acids. DNA for the CDR3: TGTGCCTGGGAAGCTAGCGGGCCTGGCAATGAGCAGTTCTTC. As protein: CAWEASGPGNEQFF.

The V gene is TRBV27, the J gene TRBJ1-6, with unresolved D. Germline V lookup: CDR1 MNHEY, CDR2 SMNVEV (reference sequence). CDR3 length: 17 amino acids. V was shortened by 6 bases and J by 4 bases, with 19 bases between the two germline ends. CDR3 DNA: TGTGCCAGCAGCCAGCACCTCGGAGTACTATATAATTCACCCCTCCACTTT. Translated, it gives CASSQHLGVLYNSPLHF.

The chain recombines TRBV4-3 with TRBJ2-2; possible D gene TRBD1, 6 bases. V was clipped by 5 bases and J by 2 bases, with 9 bases between them. This CDR3 is 14 amino acids long. CDR1 and CDR2 from the germline V gene are LGHNA and YSLEER. The CDR3 DNA follows: TGCGCCAGCAGCGAGGACAGTAACACCGGGGAGCTGTTTTTT. As protein: CASSEDSNTGELFF.

The table lists this clonotype with a few counts. The genes are TRBV6-5 and TRBJ2-7; maybe TRBD1 (5 bases). V dropped 2 bases and J dropped 9 bases, with 11 bases sitting between them. Germline CDR1 and CDR2: MNHEY and SVGAGI. This CDR3 has 12 residues. DNA for the CDR3: TGTGCCAGCAGTTACGGGGCCTACAGGCAGTACTTC. It specifies CASSYGAYRQYF.

The chain has TRBV10-2 and TRBJ2-3; a weak D match, TRBD2 (7 bases). This CDR3 contains 15 residues. V was cut by 2 bases and J by 3 bases, with 12 bases left in between. CDR1 and CDR2 from the germline V gene are WSHSY and SAAADI. Here the CDR3 DNA reads TGCGCCAGCAGTGAGAAGGGGGGGACTACAGATACGCAGTATTTT. Amino acid sequence: CASSEKGGTTDTQYF.

As to this clonotype: A much more abundant neighbour one base away suggests this may be a read error. The rearrangement links TRBV6-5 to TRBJ2-7, with TRBD1 matching over 9 bases. The junction had 8 bases not matched to a gene; V was cut back by 11 bases and J by 0 bases. The CDR3 extends over 14 amino acids. In germline, CDR1 is MNHEY, CDR2 SVGAGI. This CDR3 is CAGTSDRGSYEQYF. The CDR3 DNA is TGTGCCGGCACTTCGGACAGGGGCTCCTACGAGCAGTACTTC.

The chain carries TRBV4-1 and TRBJ2-7; a possible D gene is TRBD1 (5 bases). The germline V and J ends were trimmed by 0 bases and 2 bases, with 11 bases remaining between them. This CDR3 has 15 residues. Germline assignment: CDR1 MGHRA and CDR2 YSYEKL. CDR3 bases: TGCGCCAGCAGCCAAGATATACAGGAGACCTACGAGCAGTACTTC. Translated, it gives CASSQDIQETYEQYF.

A word on this clonotype: At one of its ends the junction is not consistent with the germline gene, which may arise from a read error. J is TRBJ2-4 and V is TRBV20-1; D assignment may be TRBD1 or TRBD2 (5 bases each). Germline CDR1 and CDR2: DFQATT and SNEGSKA (reference sequence). The CDR3 extends over 19 amino acids. The CDR3 DNA reads TGCAGTGCTGGAGACCCGGTCAGGGAGATCCGGAAAGCCAAAAACATTCAGTACTTC. This codes for CSAGDPVREIRKAKNIQYF.

The rearrangement uses TRBV11-2 and TRBJ2-7; TRBD2 agrees at 12 bases. CDR3 length: 15 amino acids. Germline V gene lookup returns CDR1 SGHAT and CDR2 FQNNGV. Trimming took 5 bases from V and 0 from J; bases not matched to a gene: 2. This CDR3 reads CASSQTSGGSYEQYF. The CDR3 DNA is TGTGCCAGCAGCCAGACTAGCGGGGGCTCCTACGAGCAGTACTTC.

This clonotype was picked up one time. One end of the junction does not line up with germline, which may come from a read error. This sequence joins TRBV20-1 and TRBJ2-1, with D maybe TRBD1 (5 bases). Germline assignment: CDR1 DFQATT and CDR2 SNEGSKA (reference sequence). The CDR3 has 14 amino acids. The CDR3 reads CSARDEAGPYEQLF. CDR3 sequence (DNA): TGCAGTGCTAGAGATGAGGCAGGGCCGTATGAGCAACTCTTC.

This clonotype is categorized as medium-sized. The gene calls are TRBV12-3 or TRBV12-4 and TRBJ2-1, with 7 positions matching TRBD2. This CDR3 is built from 16 residues. V dropped 2 bases and J dropped 2; count of bases not matched to a gene: 6. The CDR3 coding sequence is TGTGCCAGCAGTTTATCCCGCGGGGGACCCTACAATGAGCAGTTCTTC. Translated: CASSLSRGGPYNEQFF.